This TCR beta chain was sequenced in a study of long-term antiretroviral therapy in people with HIV. Held in samples before DNA extraction were about 0.85-11 million cryopreserved PBMC. Study-wide results and limits: Possibly under older ART regimens, blood was drawn between about 2003 and 2017.

This clone was seen a few times. What it binds is not known. They ran version v3.0 of the immunoSEQ assay at survey level. This table comes from immunoSEQ multiplex PCR, and its TCRdb copy is limited to in-frame clones, with some not included. The sample has about 20,000 clones, around 75% seen once. Here the sequenced sample was unsorted PBMCs, taken 0.5 years before starting antiretroviral therapy. The sequence derives from a man in his late teens or twenties with HIV.

The CDR3 here is CASSLGPGRFEAFF. The CDR3 region has the DNA TGTGCCAGCAGCTTAGGTCCAGGGAGATTCGAAGCTTTCTTT. The V and J genes are TRBV7-2 and TRBJ1-1, with a tentative D call TRBD1 (5 bases). CDR1 and CDR2 (germline): SGHTA, FQGNSA. Trimming pared 1 base from V and 8 bases from J, leaving 14 bases between. The CDR3 runs 14 residues. Full variable domain (rest looked up from reference TRBV7-2 and TRBJ1-1): GAGVSQSPSNKVTEKGKDVELRCDPISGHTALYWYRQSLGQGLEFLIYFQGNSAPDKSGLPSDRFSAERTGGSVSTLTIQRTQQEDSAVYLCASSLGPGRFEAFFGQGTRLTVV.